This T cell receptor beta chain stems from a study of cytomegalovirus exposure and HLA in healthy donors (dated by TCRdb to the late 2010s). Turning to the overall study: An earlier analysis of approximately 640 of the donors reported 250 to 300 Gb of sequence data and approximately 110 million unique TCR beta sequences from about 200 million T cells. Roughly 300 gigabases of sequencing data and tens of millions of unique TCR sequences were included in an early release covering around 600 HLA-typed donors. The genetic ancestry cluster associated with self-reported Caucasian donors included 80% to 90% of the roughly 400 genotyped donors. The study aimed to test whether signatures of past pathogen exposure could be identified by cataloging public T cell receptors. The study profiled the T cell repertoires of about 640 subjects by immunosequencing and related them to cytomegalovirus serostatus. A separate validation cohort of more than 100 different subjects was used in addition to the roughly 700-subject first cohort. To predict cytomegalovirus infection status, the study brought together high-throughput TCR immunosequencing, statistical association of individual TCRs with disease status, and machine learning. A later analysis re-analyzed previously published TCR beta repertoires from 600 to 850 donors and added high-resolution HLA genotyping to study TCR occurrence patterns. The later analysis used no new phenotypic data to find candidate immune exposures, relying instead on TCR beta sequences and their occurrence across donors. An earlier analysis of around 640 of the donors used high-throughput TCR beta sequencing to judge whether each TCR beta V gene segment behaved as functional or pseudogenic. Donor age, sex, ethnicity and CMV serostatus were compiled alongside the repertoire data. A later genetic analysis took genome-wide SNP genotypes for 398 of the 666 donors and used that subset as a discovery cohort. All discovery cohort repertoires had been generated using a single sequencing platform. HLA typing covered class I and class II loci at four-digit resolution. The number of donors typed differed by locus, with about 620-630 for A, B, C, DRB1 and DQB1, around 500 for DQA1, over 600 for DPA1, and approximately 470 for DPB1. Roughly 5 DR-DQ haplotypes were handled as single units for association and clustering, since linkage in the cohort was strong. Among some 400 genotyped donors of the cohort, an average of approximately 220,000 unique TCR beta nucleotide sequences was sequenced per donor, of which about 18% were non-productive. What the study reported, not specific to this receptor: Compared with the 666-donor mean, donors in an Asian-associated ancestry cluster had fewer N-insertions in productive TCRs, according to a later genetic analysis. Because counts were too low, some 16 rarely observed V segments, including chromosome 9 orphons, were excluded from the earlier analysis of fewer than 650 of the donors. In both the original and validation cohorts, the classifier was reported to diagnose cytomegalovirus status with high specificity and sensitivity. A group of highly shared sequence variants was considered likely to be a technical artifact of the sequencing pipeline. Three of the identified cytomegalovirus-associated TCR beta chains were confirmed in vitro to be specific for cytomegalovirus antigens. In this cohort, only TCR beta chains were sequenced, and detectable features were limited by the absence of alpha or paired-chain data. A further reported finding was that TCR beta sequences accurately predicted the HLA-A and HLA-B alleles for most subjects in the first cohort. The authors suggested that the approach could potentially be generalized to other disease states and immunological phenotypes. Specific HLA alleles were associated with more than 15,000 TCR beta sequences at a false discovery rate of 0.05 in a later analysis. When HLA alleles, especially DR and DQ, strongly co-occurred, TCR associations were difficult to assign to individual alleles. Most TCR sequences were observed very rarely across donors, whereas some public TCRs were present in many individuals. A total of 150 to 200 TCR beta chains were listed by the study as associated with cytomegalovirus. In a later analysis, most CMV-associated TCR beta chains were found to appear HLA-restricted, with HLA associations seemingly driven largely by CMV exposure. Because the 87-base-pair reads could not distinguish some IMGT-functional V segments, including TRBV6-2 and TRBV6-3, those segments were excluded. In a later analysis, HLA-associated TCR beta chains showed more clonal expansion and lower generation probabilities than non-associated chains that were equally common. In an earlier analysis of about 600 of the donors, most TCR beta V segments appeared in productive rearrangements about 87% or about 30% of the time, broadly matching IMGT annotations. Correlated functional status among segregating V segments might be attributable to linkage disequilibrium, but an unknown experimental factor could not be ruled out. Because some donors lacked HLA typing at each locus, the association tests relied only on the typed subset. A later genetic analysis associated a missense DCLRE1C variant with V-gene and J-gene trimming of TCR beta chains, and an independent cohort replicated the association. For the cohort, immune exposure information was limited to CMV serostatus. Several of the top co-occurrence clusters appeared to be linked to parvovirus B19, influenza, CMV and Epstein-Barr virus, according to a later analysis. According to a later analysis, TCR association rates differed among HLA loci, with DRB1 alleles showing the most associated TCRs and HLA-C alleles showing the fewest. Roughly uniform sequencing depth across donors was assumed in presence/absence analyses, although this assumption may not hold.

The library was produced with the immunoSEQ multiplex PCR assay. The multiplex PCR relied on a mix of 60 forward primers for TCR Vbeta segments and 13 reverse primers for TCR Jbeta segments. A multiplex PCR assay on genomic DNA amplified the CDR3 region of rearranged TCR beta genes. On the Illumina HiSeq System, the amplified TCR beta libraries were sequenced as 87-base-pair reads. In the original analysis: A later analysis counted tens of millions of unique TCR beta chains across the 500 to 850 repertoires, and some 11 million of these chains were shared by at least two donors. A nearest-neighbor algorithm error-corrected the raw reads and collapsed the reads into unique sequences, merging closely related sequences to remove PCR and sequencing errors. To assign V, D and J gene segments, CDR3 sequences were aligned to IMGT reference sequences. For a sequence to be retained, a match of at least six nucleotides to both a V gene segment and a J gene segment was required. Rearrangements were classified as productive when the CDR3 lacked stop codons and remained in frame with V and J, and all other rearrangements were classified as non-productive. CDR3 was defined according to IMGT convention as the region running from the second conserved V-encoded cysteine to the conserved J-encoded phenylalanine. Sequences without an unambiguous match to a single V gene segment were excluded from the earlier analysis of approximately 600 of the donors. An earlier analysis of almost 600 of the donors classified V segments as functional when productive rearrangements were above 56.7% and as segregating when the standard deviation between donors was above 5%. A statistical classification framework was built for diagnosing cytomegalovirus status from the catalog of TCR beta chain sequences. A later analysis assigned V and J genes by comparing TCR nucleotide sequences with IMGT/GENE-DB human TR gene sequences. A later analysis assigned CDR3 sequences and most-parsimonious VDJ recombination scenarios with the TCRdist pipeline. In a later analysis, each TCR beta chain was defined by its CDR3 amino acid sequence together with its V-gene family, and reads lacking a unique V-gene family were excluded. As a way to deal with suspected cross-contamination and a sequencing artifact, a later analysis dropped 450 to 600 nucleotide sequences that were highly shared and had low generation probability. In a later analysis, a clonal expansion index for each public chain was calculated from normalized within-repertoire ranks of inferred template counts. In a later analysis, generation probabilities were computed with a VDJ recombination model fitted to out-of-frame rearrangements, and the resulting probabilities were checked against IGoR. A later analysis scored TCR-TCR, TCR-HLA and TCR-CMV co-occurrence with hypergeometric tests, applying a repertoire-size bias correction to TCR pairs. To estimate false discovery rates, a later analysis permuted the HLA or CMV assignments 20 times. In a later analysis, co-occurring TCRs were grouped using DBSCAN, and TCRdist sequence similarity was added for clustering within HLA-allele-positive subsets. Repertoires with fewer than 30,000 or more than 120,000 public chains, plus five repertoires with anomalous nucleotide sharing, were excluded from co-occurrence clustering. The table was pulled from immuneACCESS by TCRdb, which kept in-frame rearrangements only. Such tables lose some clones; where checked, under half of the loss comes from unresolved V genes, and the rest has no known cause. V and J calls and clone size are given by that table; D and trimming were obtained from the DNA. The sample records roughly 100,000 clones, roughly 15% of which are singletons. Clones ranked in the top ten supply roughly 0.89% of the sample.

CDR1 MRHNA and CDR2 SNTAGT are derived from the germline V gene. V is clipped by 0 bases and J by 2 bases, and the sequence between their germline boundaries is 3 bases long. The CDR3 spans 13 residues, from the cysteine through the phenylalanine. CDR3 DNA only is kept here, 39 bases in frame from base 1. As concerns this clone: Which antigen it targets is not known. One base away there is no much larger clone; base qualities are not given.

The cohort was made up of under 800 healthy bone marrow donors. At the time of sampling, every cohort member was nominally healthy, though immune exposures that went unrecorded were likely present. The donor was CMV seronegative and belonged to the group of several hundred seronegative cohort members. A peripheral blood sample was collected from each donor, and TCR beta sequencing was performed on peripheral blood mononuclear cells. Genomic DNA was extracted from the blood cell samples with the Qiagen DNeasy Blood Extraction Kit. Sequenced: PBMCs. The source of this sequence is a female donor in good health and CMV-seronegative. Recombination joined TRBV6-4 with TRBJ2-3; no D gene is confidently identified. CDR3 reads: CASSDSATDTQYF. Here is the DNA: TGTGCCAGCAGTGACTCGGCCACAGATACGCAGTATTTT.